The 24 T cell receptor beta chains in this list originate from one sample, sequenced in a study of blood T cell repertoires in COVID-19. Assay: immunoSEQ multiplex PCR; the TCRdb copy retains only in-frame clones and omits some. The table lists approximately 160,000 clones, less than 90% of them singletons. The sequenced material came from peripheral blood. The receptor source for this set is a woman between 65 and 79 years old with acute or convalescent COVID-19.

This chain connects TRBV4-3 to TRBJ1-4, with D uncertain. The CDR3 spans 15 residues. The germline V gene encodes CDR1 LGHNA and CDR2 YSLEER. V was shortened by 0 bases and J by 5 bases, with 10 bases between the two germline ends. In nucleotides, the CDR3 is TGCGCCAGCAGCCAAGATCGGGAGATCAATGAAAAACTGTTTTTT. This encodes CASSQDREINEKLFF.

CDR3 in amino acids: CASSLGRDYEQYF. The CDR3 coding sequence is TGTGCCAGCAGTTTGGGGAGGGACTACGAGCAGTACTTC. This chain joins TRBV28 and TRBJ2-7; TRBD2 matches at 7 bases. V dropped 3 bases and J dropped 3; count of bases not matched to a gene: 2. This CDR3 spans 13 amino acids. Germline CDR1 reads MDHEN; CDR2 reads SYDVKM.

CDR3: CASSPSQGAPLQYF. DNA for the CDR3: TGTGCCAGCAGTCCTTCACAGGGGGCGCCTCTTCAGTACTTC. The chain employs TRBV27 and TRBJ2-4; TRBD1 aligns across 9 bases. V lost 5 bases, J lost 11 bases, and 10 bases stayed unmatched. This CDR3 is built from 14 residues. Germline V lookup: CDR1 MNHEY, CDR2 SMNVEV (reference sequence).

The chain links TRBV5-6 to TRBJ1-2, with 10 nucleotides matching TRBD1. Trimming took 4 bases from V and 8 from J; bases not matched to a gene: 14. Germline values: CDR1 SGHDT, CDR2 YYEEEE. This CDR3 comprises 16 residues. The CDR3 DNA sequence: TGTGCCAGCAGCCCGACAGGGGGCGAATTAATTCGGGGCTACACCTTC. This translates into CASSPTGGELIRGYTF.

The chain couples TRBV6-5 to TRBJ2-1; 11 positions match TRBD2. V was pared by 6 bases and J by 6 bases, with 1 base of the junction left unmatched. The germline gives CDR1 MNHEY, CDR2 SVGAGI. The CDR3 runs to 13 residues. The CDR3 reads CASRLAGANEQFF. CDR3 coding DNA: TGTGCCAGCAGACTAGCGGGGGCCAATGAGCAGTTCTTC.

This sequence joins TRBV24-1 and TRBJ2-1, with 11 bases aligning to TRBD2. Germline CDR1 and CDR2: KGHDR and SFDVKD. V trimming: 0 bases; J trimming: 3 bases; junction bases outside the gene matches: 3. CDR3 length equals 17 residues. CDR3 DNA sequence: TGTGCCACCAGTGATTTGTACGGGACTAGCGGCTACAATGAGCAGTTCTTC. It codes for CATSDLYGTSGYNEQFF.

This chain joins TRBV24-1 and TRBJ2-5; 7 bases agree with TRBD1. Germline V gene lookup returns CDR1 KGHDR and CDR2 SFDVKD. The CDR3 runs to 16 residues. V dropped 4 bases and J dropped 3; count of bases not matched to a gene: 10. CDR3 in amino acids: CATSEQTGTAKETQYF. The DNA for the CDR3 is TGTGCCACCAGTGAACAGACCGGGACAGCCAAAGAGACCCAGTACTTC.

The V gene is TRBV7-3, the J gene TRBJ1-2; tentative D call: TRBD1 (6 bases). CDR1 is SGHTA and CDR2 is FQGTGA in the germline V gene. V was pared by 0 bases and J by 3 bases, with 8 bases between. CDR3 length equals 14 residues. In nucleotides, the CDR3 is TGTGCCAGCAGCTTAACGGGGGGGCACTATGGCTACACCTTC. Residues: CASSLTGGHYGYTF.

The V and J genes are TRBV7-8 and TRBJ1-2; TRBD1 matches 7 bases. This CDR3 is 13 amino acids long. Germline CDR1 reads SGHVS; CDR2 reads FQNEAQ. Trimming removed 0 bases from V and 7 bases from J; junction bases left unmatched: 2. CDR3 sequence reads: CASSLAQGLGYTF. CDR3 nucleotide sequence: TGTGCCAGCAGCTTAGCACAGGGGCTTGGCTACACCTTC.

This chain links TRBV9 with TRBJ2-3; 11 bases agree with TRBD2. Germline V gene sequence: CDR1 SGDLS, CDR2 YYNGEE. The CDR3 is 16 amino acids. After removal of 3 bases from V and 6 bases from J, the junction contained 9 bases not matched to a gene. CDR3 in amino acids: CASSALLAGVMDTQYF. In DNA form, the CDR3 reads TGTGCCAGCAGCGCCCTACTAGCGGGAGTTATGGATACGCAGTATTTT. Filled out from reference TRBV9 and TRBJ2-3, the complete variable domain reads DSGVTQTPKHLITATGQRVTLRCSPRSGDLSVYWYQQSLDQGLQFLIQYYNGEERAKGNILERFSAQQFPDLHSELNLSSLELGDSALYFCASSALLAGVMDTQYFGPGTRLTVL.

V gene TRBV2 combines with J gene TRBJ1-2; 12 bases line up with TRBD1. Looked up from germline, CDR1 is SNHLY and CDR2 is FYNNEI. The CDR3 extends over 16 amino acids. The V segment lost 5 bases and the J segment 7 bases; nucleotides outside the gene matches: 11. The DNA of the CDR3 is TGTGCCAGCAGTATAAGACCGGGACAGGGGGCTGCTGGCTACACCTTC. As protein: CASSIRPGQGAAGYTF.

CDR3 sequence reads: CASSPAGLSSYEQYF. The CDR3 DNA sequence: TGTGCCAGTAGCCCCGCCGGACTCTCTTCCTACGAGCAGTACTTC. The V call is TRBV19, the J call TRBJ2-7; perhaps TRBD2 as D (5 bases). Trimming left V 6 bases short and J 1 base short, with 16 bases between. Germline loops: CDR1 LNHDA, CDR2 SQIVND (reference sequence). This CDR3 region has 15 residues. Drawing the rest from reference TRBV19 and TRBJ2-7, the complete variable domain is DGGITQSPKYLFRKEGQNVTLSCEQNLNHDAMYWYRQDPGQGLRLIYYSQIVNDFQKGDIAEGYSVSREKKESFPLTVTSAQKNPTAFYLCASSPAGLSSYEQYFGPGTRLTVT.

The chain employs TRBV3-1 (or the pseudogene TRBV3-2) and TRBJ1-1; perhaps TRBD1 as D (5 bases). V was cut by 3 bases and J by 6 bases, with 8 bases left in between. Looked up from germline, CDR1 is LGHDT and CDR2 is YNNKEL (reference sequence). This CDR3 is built from 12 residues. The CDR3 nucleotides are TGTGCCAGCAGCCAGGGCAGGGCTGAAGCTTTCTTT. Encoded protein: CASSQGRAEAFF.

Turning to this clone: The junction departs from germline at one end; a sequencing error may be responsible. J is TRBJ1-3 and V is TRBV10-3; a possible D gene is TRBD1 (6 bases). Germline V gene sequence: CDR1 ENHRY, CDR2 SYGVKD. This CDR3 spans 13 amino acids. The DNA for the CDR3 is TGTGCCGTCAGACAGGATACTGGAAACACCATATATTTT. Translated: CAVRQDTGNTIYF.

The J gene is TRBJ2-1, the V gene TRBV5-1; possibly TRBD2 for D (6 bases). The CDR3 is 15 residues long. CDR1 SGHRS and CDR2 YFSETQ come from the germline V gene. The V and J ends lost 4 bases and 8 bases respectively, with 19 bases between them. The DNA for the CDR3 is TGCGCCAGCAGCGGAGGGGCTAGCATCCGGGATGAGCAGTTCTTC. Translating it yields CASSGGASIRDEQFF.

V is TRBV19 and J is TRBJ1-2, with TRBD1 as a possible D gene (5 bases). This CDR3 is built from 13 residues. CDR1 and CDR2 (germline): LNHDA, SQIVND (reference sequence). V was pared by 7 bases and J by 4 bases, with 13 bases between. The CDR3 bases are TGTGCCAGTACCCTGACAGAAGTCTATGGCTACACCTTC. Translation: CASTLTEVYGYTF.

The genes are TRBV7-2 and TRBJ1-5; the match to TRBD1 covers 9 bases. J was trimmed by 12 bases and V by 5 bases; bases with no gene match: 5. Germline V gene data show CDR1 as SGHTA and CDR2 as FQGNSA. This CDR3 comprises 12 residues. In DNA form, the CDR3 reads TGTGCCAGCAGCCCTGACAGGGGGATCCAGCATTTT. It translates to CASSPDRGIQHF. Complete variable domain (other parts from reference TRBV7-2 and TRBJ1-5): GAGVSQSPSNKVTEKGKDVELRCDPISGHTALYWYRQSLGQGLEFLIYFQGNSAPDKSGLPSDRFSAERTGGSVSTLTIQRTQQEDSAVYLCASSPDRGIQHFGDGTRLSIL.

The rearrangement joins TRBV4-3 to TRBJ1-1, with D perhaps TRBD1 (5 bases). This CDR3 is built from 18 residues. Trimming removed 0 bases at V and 7 bases at J, with 24 bases between. The germline CDR1 and CDR2 sequences are LGHNA and YSLEER. CDR3 DNA: TGCGCCAGCAGCCAAGATGTTAATTTCTATCAGGGCTCGGGTGAAGCTTTCTTT. Translating it yields CASSQDVNFYQGSGEAFF.

This chain uses TRBV7-2 with TRBJ2-3, with 10 bases identical to TRBD2. V lost 1 base, J lost 11 bases, and 9 bases stayed unmatched. CDR3 length equals 15 residues. Germline loops: CDR1 SGHTA, CDR2 FQGNSA. CDR3 DNA sequence: TGTGCCAGCAGCTTAGTTGGAGCTAGCGGGAGTAAGCAGTATTTT. This translates into CASSLVGASGSKQYF.

The V call is TRBV25-1, the J call TRBJ1-5; maybe TRBD1 (5 bases). The ends were cut back, 5 bases at V and 3 bases at J, with 11 bases in the middle. The CDR3 totals 14 residues. Germline CDR1 is MGHDK and CDR2 is SYGVNS. The CDR3 DNA follows: TGTGCCAGCAGTACCACAGGTTTCAATCAGCCCCAGCATTTT. Translated, it gives CASSTTGFNQPQHF.

The chain recombines TRBV24-1 with TRBJ1-5; TRBD1 might be the D (5 bases). This CDR3 is built from 13 residues. Trimming cost V 7 bases and J 7 bases, with 13 bases left between them. The germline V gene encodes CDR1 KGHDR and CDR2 SFDVKD. Written as DNA, the CDR3 is TGTGCCACCAGGGGGGGGGTTGGGCAGCCCCAGCATTTT. Protein sequence: CATRGGVGQPQHF.

This clone has just one count. The chain joins TRBV19 to TRBJ2-2, with 7 bases identical to TRBD1. Unmatched junction bases numbered 3, after V lost 4 bases and J lost 4 bases. The CDR3 consists of 14 residues. Germline V CDR1 and CDR2: LNHDA, SQIVND (reference sequence). In DNA, the CDR3 is TGTGCCAGTAGTACGGGACAGCGCACCGGGGAGCTGTTTTTT. Its translation is CASSTGQRTGELFF.

This chain joins TRBV28 and TRBJ1-5; D uncertain. The V end was cut by 2 bases, the J end by 0 bases, with 2 bases between. The CDR3 covers 13 residues. Germline values: CDR1 MDHEN, CDR2 SYDVKM. This CDR3 is CASSLHSNQPQHF. The CDR3 region has the DNA TGTGCCAGCAGTTTACATAGCAATCAGCCCCAGCATTTT. Based on the CDR3 plus reference TRBV28 and TRBJ1-5, the full variable domain is DVKVTQSSRYLVKRTGEKVFLECVQDMDHENMFWYRQDPGLGLRLIYFSYDVKMKEKGDIPEGYSVSREKKERFSLILESASTNQTSMYLCASSLHSNQPQHFGDGTRLSIL.

The V call is TRBV7-6, the J call TRBJ2-5; TRBD1 matches at 7 bases. Germline CDR1 and CDR2: SGHVS and FNYEAQ. Trimming removed 3 bases from V and 1 base from J; junction bases left unmatched: 5. This CDR3 comprises 15 residues. CDR3 coding DNA: TGTGCCAGCAGCTTTACCGGGACAGCCCAAGAGACCCAGTACTTC. It specifies CASSFTGTAQETQYF. Together with reference TRBV7-6 and TRBJ2-5, the CDR3 gives the full variable domain: GAGVSQSPRYKVTKRGQDVALRCDPISGHVSLYWYRQALGQGPEFLTYFNYEAQQDKSGLPNDRFSAERPEGSISTLTIQRTEQRDSAMYRCASSFTGTAQETQYFGPGTRLLVL.